This T cell receptor (beta chain) was observed in a study of beta chain features in type 1 diabetes. Whole-study results and caveats: The study found moderately but significantly shorter TCRB CDR3s in all four CD4+ subsets of Type 1 diabetes patients. The similarity of naive, central memory and Treg TCRB repertoires appeared greater among patients than among healthy donors.

Each donor gave one heparinised blood draw averaging approximately 100 mL. Stem cell-like memory, regulatory, central memory and naive CD4+ cells were sorted via CD45RO/CCR7/CD25/CD127/CD95/CD27. The study reverse transcribed the entire isolated RNA, so it sequenced expressed TCRB transcripts. Roughly 3.4 million reads were obtained on average from naive, central memory and regulatory T cell samples. Assay: immunoSEQ multiplex PCR; the TCRdb copy retains only in-frame clones and omits some. Among 120,000 or so clones listed, around a sixth were seen once. This clone was seen only a few times. Its specificity is unknown. The CDR3 sequence is 18 residues long. V was shortened by 1 base and J by 4 bases, with 20 bases between the two germline ends. CDR1 and CDR2 (germline): MGHRA, YSYEKL.

This clonotype originated in a man between 18 and 35 years old with type 1 diabetes. Source material: central memory CD4+ T cells from blood. The chain is built from TRBV4-1 and TRBJ1-5; no firm D call. The CDR3 here is CASSQALSAGGANQPQHF. The CDR3 DNA is TGCGCCAGCAGCCAAGCTTTGTCTGCCGGAGGAGCTAATCAGCCCCAGCATTTT.